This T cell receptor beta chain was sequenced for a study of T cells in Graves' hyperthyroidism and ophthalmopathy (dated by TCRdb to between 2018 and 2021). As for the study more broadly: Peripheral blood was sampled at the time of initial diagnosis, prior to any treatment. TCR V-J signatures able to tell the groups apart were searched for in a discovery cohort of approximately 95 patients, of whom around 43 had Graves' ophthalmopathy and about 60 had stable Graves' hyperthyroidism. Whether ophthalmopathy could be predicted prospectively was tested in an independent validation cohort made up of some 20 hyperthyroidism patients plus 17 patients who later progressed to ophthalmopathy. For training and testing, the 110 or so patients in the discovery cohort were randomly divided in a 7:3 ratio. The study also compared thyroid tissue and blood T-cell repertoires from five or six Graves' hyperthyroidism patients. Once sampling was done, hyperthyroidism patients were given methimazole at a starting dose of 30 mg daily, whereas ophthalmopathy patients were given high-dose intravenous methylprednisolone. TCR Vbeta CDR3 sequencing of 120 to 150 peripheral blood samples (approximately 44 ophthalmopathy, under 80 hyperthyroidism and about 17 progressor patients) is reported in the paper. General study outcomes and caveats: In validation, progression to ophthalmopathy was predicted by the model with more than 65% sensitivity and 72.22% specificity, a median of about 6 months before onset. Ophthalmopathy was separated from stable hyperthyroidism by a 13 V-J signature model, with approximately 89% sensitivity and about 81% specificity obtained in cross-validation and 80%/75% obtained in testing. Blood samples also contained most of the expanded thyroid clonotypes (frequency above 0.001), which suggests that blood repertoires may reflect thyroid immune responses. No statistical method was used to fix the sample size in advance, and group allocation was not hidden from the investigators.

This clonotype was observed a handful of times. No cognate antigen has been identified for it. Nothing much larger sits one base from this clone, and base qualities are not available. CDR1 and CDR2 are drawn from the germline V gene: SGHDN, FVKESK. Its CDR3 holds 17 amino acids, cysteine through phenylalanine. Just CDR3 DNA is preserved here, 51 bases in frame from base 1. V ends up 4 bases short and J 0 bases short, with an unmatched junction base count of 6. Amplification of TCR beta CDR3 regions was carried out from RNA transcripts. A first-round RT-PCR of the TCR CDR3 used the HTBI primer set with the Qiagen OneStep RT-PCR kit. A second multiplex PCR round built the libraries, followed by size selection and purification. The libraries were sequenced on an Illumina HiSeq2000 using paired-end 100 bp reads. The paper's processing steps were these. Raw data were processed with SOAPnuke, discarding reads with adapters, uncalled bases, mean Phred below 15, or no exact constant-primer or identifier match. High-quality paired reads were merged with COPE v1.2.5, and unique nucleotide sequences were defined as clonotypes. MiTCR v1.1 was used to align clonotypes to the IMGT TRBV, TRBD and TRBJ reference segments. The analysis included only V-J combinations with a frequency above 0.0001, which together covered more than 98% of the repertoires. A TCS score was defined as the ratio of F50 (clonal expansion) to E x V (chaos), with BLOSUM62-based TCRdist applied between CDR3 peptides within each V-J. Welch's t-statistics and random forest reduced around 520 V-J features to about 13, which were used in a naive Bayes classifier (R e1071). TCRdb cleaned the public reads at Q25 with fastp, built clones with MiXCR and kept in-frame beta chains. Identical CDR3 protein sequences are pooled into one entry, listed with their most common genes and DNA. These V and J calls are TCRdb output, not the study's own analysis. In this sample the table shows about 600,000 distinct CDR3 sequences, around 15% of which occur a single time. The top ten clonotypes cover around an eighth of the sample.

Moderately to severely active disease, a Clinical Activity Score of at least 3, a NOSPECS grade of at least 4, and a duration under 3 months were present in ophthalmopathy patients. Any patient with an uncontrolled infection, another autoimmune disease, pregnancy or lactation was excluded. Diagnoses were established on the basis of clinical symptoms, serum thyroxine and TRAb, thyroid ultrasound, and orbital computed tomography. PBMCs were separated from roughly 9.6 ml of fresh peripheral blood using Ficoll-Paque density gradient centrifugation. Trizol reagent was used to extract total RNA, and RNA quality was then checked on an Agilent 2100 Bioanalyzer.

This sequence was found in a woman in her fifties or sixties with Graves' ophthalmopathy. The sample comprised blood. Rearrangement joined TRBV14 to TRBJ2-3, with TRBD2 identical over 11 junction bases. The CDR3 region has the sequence CASSRMGLADSTDTQYF. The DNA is TGTGCCAGCAGCCGTATGGGACTAGCGGATAGCACAGATACGCAGTATTTT.